Below, 28 T cell receptor beta chains from the same sample are listed, as sequenced in a study of neurological immune-mediated disorders. MiXCR, applied by TCRdb to the 5' RACE reads, yields one record per CDR3 protein. This table holds over 90,000 distinct CDR3 sequences, approximately 10% found once. Time point: longitudinal time-point 3. The source material was PBMCs. All receptors come from a female donor with HTLV-1-associated myelopathy (HAM/TSP).

This clonotype was found many times. The CDR3 loop is CASSPGQVSVQYF. The CDR3 DNA reads TGTGCCAGCAGCCCGGGACAGGTTAGCGTGCAGTACTTC. The J gene is TRBJ2-7, the V gene TRBV5-6; TRBD1 matches 8 bases. CDR3 size: 13 residues. From germline, CDR1 is SGHDT and CDR2 YYEEEE. Trimming cost V 4 bases and J 9 bases; bases outside gene matches: 9.

This clonotype was observed at least ten times. J is TRBJ1-1 and V is TRBV7-9; the D is unclear. CDR3 length equals 12 residues. The germline V gene encodes CDR1 SEHNR and CDR2 FQNEAQ (reference sequence). Trimming took off 5 bases at V and 6 bases at J, with 10 bases between the two ends. The CDR3 spells CASSHSSAEAFF. Written as DNA, the CDR3 is TGTGCCAGCAGCCATTCAAGCGCTGAAGCTTTCTTT.

Ten or more counts support this clonotype. The J gene is TRBJ2-1, the V gene TRBV5-1, with a possible D match to TRBD1 (6 bases). Deletions cut 0 bases from V and 3 bases from J, with 10 bases between. CDR3 size: 15 residues. Germline V gives CDR1 SGHRS, CDR2 YFSETQ. Written as DNA, the CDR3 is TGCGCCAGCAGCTTGGGGTCAGGGGTCTACAATGAGCAGTTCTTC. It codes for CASSLGSGVYNEQFF.

This clonotype occurred many times. The rearrangement joins TRBV18 to TRBJ2-7; no reliable D call. V lost 3 bases and J lost 2, with 8 bases in between. Germline V gene lookup returns CDR1 KGHSH and CDR2 LQKENI. This CDR3 has 13 residues. The CDR3 loop reads CASSPRNTYEQYF. CDR3 nucleotides: TGTGCCAGCTCACCTCGGAACACCTACGAGCAGTACTTC.

This clonotype was counted a few times. The genes are TRBV27 and TRBJ2-7; no definite D call. This CDR3 is built from 10 residues. Germline-derived CDR1 and CDR2 are MNHEY and SMNVEV (reference sequence). Trimming removed 7 bases at V and 8 bases at J, with 9 bases between. This CDR3 reads CASKGYKQYF. In nucleotides, the CDR3 is TGTGCCAGCAAAGGTTATAAGCAGTACTTC.

In this sample, this clonotype turned up a few times. The CDR3 sequence: CASSSRGLADDTQYF. The CDR3 DNA reads TGCGCCAGCAGTTCTCGGGGACTAGCTGATGATACGCAGTATTTT. The J gene is TRBJ2-3, the V gene TRBV10-1, with 9 bases that match TRBD2. CDR1 is WNHNN and CDR2 is SYGVQD in the germline V gene (reference sequence). The CDR3 is made up of 15 amino acids. With 5 bases clipped from V and 6 bases from J, the junction kept 9 bases outside the gene matches.

This clonotype was recorded many times. This sequence joins TRBV5-5 and TRBJ1-4; 9 nucleotides line up with TRBD1. The CDR3 has 15 amino acids. V lost 2 bases, J lost 8 bases, and 7 bases stayed unmatched. Germline CDR1 SGHKS, CDR2 YYEKEE (reference sequence). CDR3 bases: TGTGCCAGCAGCTTCAAGGGGACAGGGAACGAAAAACTGTTTTTT. Protein product: CASSFKGTGNEKLFF. Full variable domain (missing parts from reference TRBV5-5 and TRBJ1-4): DAGVTQSPTHLIKTRGQQVTLRCSPISGHKSVSWYQQVLGQGPQFIFQYYEKEERGRGNFPDRFSARQFPNYSSELNVNALLLGDSALYLCASSFKGTGNEKLFFGSGTQLSVL.

This clonotype was seen at least ten times. The rearrangement links TRBV5-6 to TRBJ2-3, with D hard to call. Germline V lookup: CDR1 SGHDT, CDR2 YYEEEE. V was trimmed by 0 bases and J by 4 bases, leaving 21 bases between them. The CDR3 sequence is 18 residues long. CDR3 region: CASSLALGRPVGADTQYF. DNA for the CDR3: TGTGCCAGCAGCTTGGCCTTAGGACGCCCAGTTGGCGCAGATACGCAGTATTTT.

This clonotype was detected many times. V and J are TRBV3-1 and TRBJ1-3; maybe TRBD1 (6 bases). This CDR3 is 14 amino acids long. The ends were cut back, 4 bases at V and 5 bases at J, with 12 bases in the middle. In germline, CDR1 is LGHDT, CDR2 YNNKEL (reference sequence). CDR3: CASSPDRLRNTIYF. The CDR3 nucleotides are TGTGCCAGCAGCCCCGACAGGTTACGAAACACCATATATTTT.

This clonotype was seen many times. The chain recombines TRBV7-8 with TRBJ1-1; D gene unclear. The germline V gene has CDR1 SGHVS and CDR2 FQNEAQ. V was pared by 3 bases and J by 3 bases, with 8 bases between. The CDR3 length is 13 residues. CDR3 DNA: TGTGCCAGCAGCTTGAGACCACACACTGAAGCTTTCTTT. Its translation is CASSLRPHTEAFF.

This clonotype was detected only a few times. The chain employs TRBV6-5 and TRBJ2-7; D gene uncertain. The CDR3 extends over 13 amino acids. Trimming shortened V by 5 bases and J by 2 bases, and 10 bases separated the two germline ends. The germline V gene has CDR1 MNHEY and CDR2 SVGAGI. CDR3 amino acids: CASSQRKPYEQYF. The CDR3 DNA reads as TGTGCCAGCAGTCAAAGGAAGCCCTACGAGCAGTACTTC.

This clonotype was observed at least ten times. The chain joins TRBV29-1 to TRBJ2-2, with TRBD2 as a possible D gene (6 bases). CDR1 SQVTM and CDR2 ANQGSEA come from the germline V gene. The CDR3 is 13 residues long. V lost 4 bases, J lost 5 bases, and 11 bases lay in between. In DNA form, the CDR3 reads TGCAGCGTTGGTTTCCGGGGGACCGGGGAGCTGTTTTTT. Its protein is CSVGFRGTGELFF.

This clonotype was detected many times. The J gene is TRBJ1-3, the V gene TRBV10-3; TRBD1 agrees at 7 bases. The CDR3 is 15 residues long. J was trimmed by 0 bases and V by 6 bases; bases with no gene match: 5. Germline V gene sequence: CDR1 ENHRY, CDR2 SYGVKD. The CDR3 spells CAIRAGTASGNTIYF. The CDR3 DNA reads as TGTGCCATCAGAGCCGGGACAGCCTCTGGAAACACCATATATTTT.

This clonotype has ten or more counts. This chain uses TRBV20-1 with TRBJ2-2; D perhaps matches TRBD2 (5 bases). Trimming took 0 bases from V and 15 from J, leaving 14 bases between them. The CDR3 length is 12 residues. From germline, CDR1 is DFQATT and CDR2 SNEGSKA (reference sequence). DNA for the CDR3: TGCAGTGCTAGAGATAGGAGGCCTGGAGTGTTTTTT. This gives the protein CSARDRRPGVFF.

Ten or more counts support this clonotype. V and J are TRBV5-6 and TRBJ2-3; no reliable D call. The CDR3 has 15 residues. Trimming took off 5 bases at V and 4 bases at J, with 17 bases between the two ends. Germline CDR1 reads SGHDT; CDR2 reads YYEEEE. The CDR3 loop reads CASSDGKGGADTQYF. The CDR3 nucleotides read TGTGCCAGCAGTGATGGGAAGGGTGGCGCAGATACGCAGTATTTT.

This clonotype has at least ten counts. The CDR3 nucleotides are TGTGCCAGCAGTTATATGACAGGGACCGGAGTGGCAGATACGCAGTATTTT. Its protein product is CASSYMTGTGVADTQYF. The chain combines TRBV6-2 or TRBV6-3 with TRBJ2-3, with 7 bases lining up with TRBD1. The length of the CDR3 is 17 residues. The J segment lost 4 bases and the V segment lost 3 bases, leaving 13 bases of the junction unmatched. The V gene's germline CDR1 is MNHEY and CDR2 SVGEGT.

This clonotype was observed at least ten times. V usage is TRBV25-1 and J usage is TRBJ2-3, with 7 positions matching TRBD1. V shed 4 bases and J 4 bases; nucleotides not matched to a gene: 2. Germline values: CDR1 MGHDK, CDR2 SYGVNS. The CDR3 spans 13 residues. CDR3 bases: TGTGCCAGCAGTGGACAGGGTCCAGATACGCAGTATTTT. Residues: CASSGQGPDTQYF.

This clonotype was seen ten or more times. The chain combines TRBV20-1 with TRBJ1-4; tentatively, D is TRBD1 (5 bases). The ends were cut back, 6 bases at V and 6 bases at J, with 14 bases in the middle. Germline V lookup: CDR1 DFQATT, CDR2 SNEGSKA (reference sequence). The CDR3 is 13 residues long. The CDR3 sequence: CSAGTVGHEKLFF. The DNA of the CDR3 is TGCAGTGCAGGGACGGTTGGCCATGAAAAACTGTTTTTT.

This clonotype was counted ten times or more. The chain couples TRBV5-1 to TRBJ1-4, with 11 nucleotides matching TRBD1. The CDR3 contains 15 residues. V gave up 4 bases and J gave up 4 bases; unmatched junction bases: 3. Looked up from germline, CDR1 is SGHRS and CDR2 is YFSETQ. The CDR3: CASSGQGAVNEKLFF. The DNA for the CDR3 is TGCGCCAGCAGCGGACAGGGGGCGGTTAATGAAAAACTGTTTTTT. Full variable domain (outside the CDR3, taken from reference TRBV5-1 and TRBJ1-4): KAGVTQTPRYLIKTRGQQVTLSCSPISGHRSVSWYQQTPGQGLQFLFEYFSETQRNKGNFPGRFSGRQFSNSRSEMNVSTLELGDSALYLCASSGQGAVNEKLFFGSGTQLSVL.

In this sample, this clonotype turned up a few times. The genes are TRBV14 and TRBJ2-7, with D possibly matching TRBD2 (5 bases). Germline V gene data show CDR1 as SGHDN and CDR2 as FVKESK. V lost 5 bases, J lost 3 bases, and 23 bases lay in between. CDR3 length equals 17 residues. CDR3 protein: CASSARATAKPLYEQYF. The CDR3, as DNA: TGTGCCAGCAGCGCGAGGGCGACCGCCAAGCCCCTCTACGAGCAGTACTTC.

The table lists this clonotype with many counts. The chain combines TRBV5-1 with TRBJ2-5, with 9 bases identical to TRBD2. V was pared by 1 base and J by 2 bases, with 3 bases of the junction left unmatched. The germline V gene encodes CDR1 SGHRS and CDR2 YFSETQ. The CDR3 consists of 15 residues. CDR3 DNA sequence: TGCGCCAGCAGCTTGATAGCGGGGGCGCAAGAGACCCAGTACTTC. Protein product: CASSLIAGAQETQYF.

The table lists this clonotype with many counts. V and J are TRBV30 and TRBJ2-1; 15 positions agree with TRBD2. The CDR3 is 21 amino acids. J was trimmed by 1 base and V by 0 bases; bases with no gene match: 13. Looked up from germline, CDR1 is GTSNPN and CDR2 is SVGIG (reference sequence). The CDR3, as DNA: TGTGCCTGGAGTGTACATTTTGGGACTAGCGGGGGGCGGGATTCCTACAATGAGCAGTTCTTC. It yields the protein CAWSVHFGTSGGRDSYNEQFF.

This clonotype was seen at least ten times. The chain has TRBV6-5 and TRBJ2-7, with D uncertain. This CDR3 has 13 amino acids. The V gene lost 2 bases and the J gene lost 2 bases, with 7 bases spanning the gap. Germline lookup yields CDR1 MNHEY and CDR2 SVGAGI. DNA for the CDR3: TGTGCCAGCAGTTACAGGGCTACCTACGAGCAGTACTTC. Protein product: CASSYRATYEQYF.

The V gene is TRBV12-3 or TRBV12-4, the J gene TRBJ1-2, with a tentative D call TRBD1 (5 bases). V shed 5 bases and J shed 3 bases, with 16 bases lying between them. The CDR3 is made up of 15 amino acids. The CDR3 DNA reads TGTGCCAGCAGTCCGTGGGGAGGGGAGGACTATGGCTACACCTTC. This codes for CASSPWGGEDYGYTF.

This clonotype has ten or more counts. V gene TRBV5-1 combines with J gene TRBJ2-1, with D perhaps TRBD1 or TRBD2 (5 bases each). V lost 0 bases and J lost 4, with 11 bases in between. Germline V lookup: CDR1 SGHRS, CDR2 YFSETQ. CDR3 size: 15 residues. The CDR3 here is CASSLGNGAYNEQFF. The CDR3 DNA follows: TGCGCCAGCAGCTTGGGGAACGGGGCTTACAATGAGCAGTTCTTC.

This clonotype was detected ten times or more. V is TRBV6-5 and J is TRBJ2-1; D remains unclear. CDR1 is MNHEY, CDR2 SVGAGI, per germline. This CDR3 has 9 amino acids. V lost 7 bases and J lost 5, with 0 bases in between. The CDR3 loop is CASNNEQFF. CDR3 DNA: TGTGCCAGCAACAATGAGCAGTTCTTC.

The sample holds many counts of this clonotype. The gene calls are TRBV5-1 and TRBJ2-1, with TRBD1 matching over 8 bases. Germline loops: CDR1 SGHRS, CDR2 YFSETQ. The ends lost 4 bases at V and 0 bases at J; junction bases unmatched: 3. The CDR3 contains 15 residues. The CDR3 sequence is CASSDGQGSYNEQFF. For the CDR3, the DNA is TGCGCCAGCAGCGATGGACAGGGCTCCTACAATGAGCAGTTCTTC.

CDR3 protein: CASSLNSVGTDTQYF. CDR3 DNA sequence: TGCGCCAGCAGCTTAAATTCGGTGGGCACAGATACGCAGTATTTT. The chain employs TRBV5-1 and TRBJ2-3, with no clear D. Per germline, CDR1 SGHRS and CDR2 YFSETQ. Trimming removed 2 bases from V and 1 base from J, with 11 bases in between. The CDR3 is 15 amino acids.